This TCR beta chain was recovered during a study of T-cell reconstitution after alpha-beta-depleted transplantation in children. The CDR3 totals 15 residues. Trimming pared 7 bases from V and 4 bases from J, leaving 19 bases between. Preparation of the TCRbeta library used unique molecular identifiers. Each CDR3 protein gets one entry after TCRdb re-called the PCR reads with MiXCR. The data hold 250,000 to 400,000 distinct CDR3 sequences, with 20% to 30% observed a single time. The material was PBMCs, mostly from graft donor cells, obtained 180 days after TCRalphabeta/CD19-depleted stem cell transplant. This sequence was found in a male patient between 5 and 17 years old who had a stem cell transplant for acute lymphoblastic leukemia, so the T cells may come from the graft donor. J is TRBJ1-2 and V is TRBV12-3 or TRBV12-4, with D perhaps matching TRBD1 (6 bases). This CDR3 reads CASTHTGRRVYGYTF. The CDR3 DNA sequence: TGTGCCAGCACCCATACAGGGAGGAGGGTCTATGGCTACACCTTC.